This is a list of T cell receptor beta chains from one sample in a study of blood T cells in healthy people across ages. One entry per CDR3 protein, called by TCRdb with MiXCR from the 5' RACE reads. The data contain approximately 1,700,000 distinct CDR3 sequences, approximately 40% of them singletons. Sample: blood. All receptors come from a human donor in good health. Each CDR3 is given with its conserved first and last residue. The order of the fields is D gene, V gene, clone size, J gene, CDR3 DNA, CDR3 protein. D genes are given only for firm matches. Clone size, where shown, is once, few, many, or a class for clones that have expanded.

.	TRBV15	few	TRBJ2-7	TGTGCCACCAGCAGACCCCCCAACTACGAGCAGTACTTC	CATSRPPNYEQYF
.	TRBV29-1	many	TRBJ2-7	TGCAGCGCCGCGGTTGGGGAACCCTACGAGCAGTACTTC	CSAAVGEPYEQYF
.	TRBV6-2/TRBV6-3	many	TRBJ1-6	TGTGCCAGCAATCCTGGGAGCTCCTATAATTCACCCCTCCACTTT	CASNPGSSYNSPLHF
.	TRBV6-6	.	TRBJ2-2	TGTGCCAGCAGACGAGAAGCCGGGGAGCTGTTTTTT	CASRREAGELFF
.	TRBV7-2	.	TRBJ1-5	TGTGCCAGCAGCTTAGCGTGGGTCAATCAGCCCCAGCATTTT	CASSLAWVNQPQHF
.	TRBV4-1	few	TRBJ1-1	TGCGCCAGCAGCCAGCGATCCATGAACACTGAAGCTTTCTTT	CASSQRSMNTEAFF
.	TRBV6-6	many	TRBJ2-7	TGTGCCATATCCTCAGGGTGGTCGGGTGCCGAGCAGTACTTC	CAISSGWSGAEQYF
.	TRBV20-1	.	TRBJ2-3	TGCAGTGCCCCCTCGGGGGCGGATACGCAGTATTTT	CSAPSGADTQYF
TRBD2	TRBV6-5	few	TRBJ2-3	TGTGCCAGCAGTTACGCGCGGGGGGGCCACACAGATACGCAGTATTTT	CASSYARGGHTDTQYF
.	TRBV4-2	.	TRBJ2-5	TGTGCCAGCAGCCTAGGGAGCTTCGGGGGAAACCAAGAGACCCAGTACTTC	CASSLGSFGGNQETQYF
.	TRBV28	.	TRBJ2-7	TGTGCCAGCAGCTTAACAGGGTCCGAAATAGGAGGATACGAGCAGTACTTC	CASSLTGSEIGGYEQYF
TRBD1	TRBV10-3	.	TRBJ1-1	TGTGCCGTAACCTTACAGGGGAGGAACACTGAAGCTTTCTTT	CAVTLQGRNTEAFF
.	TRBV28	few	TRBJ2-4	TGTGCCAGCAGTTTCCAGGGGTCCCAAAACATTCAGTACTTC	CASSFQGSQNIQYF
.	TRBV2	.	TRBJ2-1	TGTGCCAGCATAAGGGTGATGGGCGAGCAGTTCTTC	CASIRVMGEQFF
.	TRBV4-2	.	TRBJ1-1	TGTGCCAGCAGCCCTATTTTGGCGGAGCACACTGAAGCTTTCTTT	CASSPILAEHTEAFF
TRBD1	TRBV28	.	TRBJ2-7	TGTGCCTGCAGGACAGGACAGGGTGAATACGAGCAGTACTTC	CACRTGQGEYEQYF
TRBD2	TRBV6-6	.	TRBJ2-7	TGTGCCAGCAAAGGACCGGGGCGGGGGGTAACCTACGAGCAGTACTTC	CASKGPGRGVTYEQYF
.	TRBV27	many	TRBJ1-1	TGTGCCAGCAGCCTTAGGGGGAGGACTGAAGCTTTCTTT	CASSLRGRTEAFF
.	TRBV20-1	.	TRBJ2-1	TGCAGTGCTAGAGCCCGGGGCCTTGGGCAGTTCTTC	CSARARGLGQFF
.	TRBV20-1	.	TRBJ1-1	TGCAGTGCTAGAGGAGAGCCCGACCTGATGAACACTGAAGCTTTCTTT	CSARGEPDLMNTEAFF
.	TRBV11-1	few	TRBJ2-5	TGTGCCAGCAGCTTTGTCCGGAGAGAGACCCAGTACTTC	CASSFVRRETQYF
TRBD2	TRBV4-1	.	TRBJ2-3	TGCGCCAGTCAATTACTAGCGGGGAGCACAGATACGCAGTATTTT	CASQLLAGSTDTQYF
.	TRBV28	.	TRBJ1-5	TGTGCCAGTGAACGTGGGGACAATCAGCCCCAGCATTTT	CASERGDNQPQHF
.	TRBV7-8	.	TRBJ1-2	TGTGCCAGCAGCTTGTTTACGGTGAAGGGCAGGGGCTACACCTTC	CASSLFTVKGRGYTF
.	TRBV19	few	TRBJ1-2	TGTGTCAGTAATCCTGGGCCCTACTATGGCTACACCTTC	CVSNPGPYYGYTF
.	TRBV7-2	.	TRBJ1-4	TGTGCCAGCAGCTCCAGGGTTGGTGAAAAACTGTTTTTT	CASSSRVGEKLFF
.	TRBV7-2	.	TRBJ2-3	TGTGCCAGCCGTGGTTATTCAGATACGCAGTATTTT	CASRGYSDTQYF
TRBD1	TRBV7-2	few	TRBJ2-3	TGTGCCAGCAGCTTAGGCAGACAGGGGTCTTTTACAGATACGCAGTATTTT	CASSLGRQGSFTDTQYF
TRBD1	TRBV6-1	.	TRBJ1-2	TGTGCCAGCAGCTCCAGGGGGTTGGGGGGCTACACCTTC	CASSSRGLGGYTF
TRBD1	TRBV5-8	.	TRBJ1-2	TGTGCCAGCAGCAAACTCCAGGGGGCTAACTATGGCTACACCTTC	CASSKLQGANYGYTF
.	TRBV14	many	TRBJ2-7	TGTGCCAGCAGCCCCAGTAGCTCCTACGAGCAGTACTTC	CASSPSSSYEQYF
.	TRBV5-1	few	TRBJ1-2	TGCGCCAGCAGTCGGGACCTCTATGGCTACACCTTC	CASSRDLYGYTF
TRBD2	TRBV28	.	TRBJ2-5	TGTGCCAGCAGTTCTCCAACTAGCGGGTTCCAAGAGACCCAGTACTTC	CASSSPTSGFQETQYF
.	TRBV11-1	.	TRBJ2-3	TGTGCCAGCACCCTAGACGGCTGGGGGACAGATACGCAGTATTTT	CASTLDGWGTDTQYF
TRBD1	TRBV5-5	few	TRBJ2-4	TGTGCCAGCAGCATGTTTGGGACAGGGATCAACATTCAGTACTTC	CASSMFGTGINIQYF
TRBD2	TRBV28	.	TRBJ2-3	TGTGCCAGCAGACTAGGACTAGCGGGGAGTAGCACAGATACGCAGTATTTT	CASRLGLAGSSTDTQYF
.	TRBV7-6	.	TRBJ2-3	TGTGCCAGCAGCGATAACCGGGACATTAGCACAGATACGCAGTATTTT	CASSDNRDISTDTQYF
TRBD1	TRBV14	.	TRBJ1-2	TGTGCCAGCAGCCCGTCGGACAGGGCATCGGGGAACGGCTACACCTTC	CASSPSDRASGNGYTF
TRBD2	TRBV10-3	few	TRBJ2-1	TGTGCCATCAGTGGCCCCACCCTAGCGGGGGGATATGACGATGAGCAGTTCTTC	CAISGPTLAGGYDDEQFF
.	TRBV20-1	.	TRBJ1-5	TGCAGTGCTAGAGTGGAAGGGGTTAATCAGCCCCAGCATTTT	CSARVEGVNQPQHF
TRBD2	TRBV20-1	many	TRBJ2-5	TGCAGTGTTAGCGGGGAAGAGACCCAGTACTTC	CSVSGEETQYF
TRBD1	TRBV7-2	few	TRBJ2-7	TGTGCCAGCAGCTTATTACTGTGGGGACAGGGACTATACGAGCAGTACTTC	CASSLLLWGQGLYEQYF
TRBD1	TRBV29-1	.	TRBJ1-4	TGCAGTGCCAGGGACAGCAATGAAAAACTGTTTTTT	CSARDSNEKLFF
.	TRBV29-1	.	TRBJ1-1	TGCAGCGCTGAATATGGGGGCGACAACACTGAAGCTTTCTTT	CSAEYGGDNTEAFF
.	TRBV20-1	.	TRBJ2-7	TGCAGTGCTAGCCCCCGGAGGGTCGCGGGTGAGCAGTACTTC	CSASPRRVAGEQYF
.	TRBV2	few	TRBJ2-3	TGTGCCAGTCCCGACGGATCTAGCACAGATACGCAGTATTTT	CASPDGSSTDTQYF
.	TRBV7-6	.	TRBJ2-3	TGTGCCAGCAGCTTAGGCTTCGCCAGGGGGGCCGGTCCAGATACGCAGTATTTT	CASSLGFARGAGPDTQYF
TRBD2	TRBV3-1	few	TRBJ2-1	TGTGCCAGCAGCCAAGATTTAACTAGCGGGAGTTCGAATGAGCAGTTCTTC	CASSQDLTSGSSNEQFF
.	TRBV6-5	.	TRBJ2-3	TGTGCCAGCCGCAGGGTTGCGGGAGATACGCAGTATTTT	CASRRVAGDTQYF
.	TRBV12-3/TRBV12-4	.	TRBJ2-5	TGTGCCGGCAGCCGACCCGGAGAGACCCAGTACTTC	CAGSRPGETQYF
TRBD2	TRBV6-2/TRBV6-3	.	TRBJ2-1	TGTGCCAGCAGGGAACTAGCGGGGGGCCTCAATGAGCAGTTCTTC	CASRELAGGLNEQFF
TRBD2	TRBV5-1	.	TRBJ2-3	TGCGCCAGCAGCCGAAGACTAGCGGAGCGCACAGATACGCAGTATTTT	CASSRRLAERTDTQYF
TRBD1	TRBV29-1	.	TRBJ1-1	TGCAGCGTAGATACCGGGACAGGGACACAAGCTTTCTTT	CSVDTGTGTQAFF
.	TRBV28	.	TRBJ1-2	TGTGCCGGCAGTTTAATTGTAGGGCTTATTGCTGGCTACACCTTC	CAGSLIVGLIAGYTF
.	TRBV6-2/TRBV6-3	.	TRBJ2-6	TGTGCCAGCTCGTACCCCAGGGGGGGCTCTGGGGCCAACGTCCTGACTTTC	CASSYPRGGSGANVLTF
.	TRBV7-2	once	TRBJ1-1	TGTGCCAGCAGCTTAGTCCTCCCAGGGCGTGAAGCTTTCTTT	CASSLVLPGREAFF
.	TRBV12-3/TRBV12-4	.	TRBJ2-3	TGTGCCAGAAGGATAGCAGATACGCAGTATTTT	CARRIADTQYF
.	TRBV12-5	few	TRBJ2-5	TGTGCTAGTGGTCCGGCCAGGCAGGTGACCCAGTACTTC	CASGPARQVTQYF
.	TRBV5-5	few	TRBJ2-3	TGTGCCAGCATCCCTTTAGGGCGCGGCACAGATACGCAGTATTTT	CASIPLGRGTDTQYF